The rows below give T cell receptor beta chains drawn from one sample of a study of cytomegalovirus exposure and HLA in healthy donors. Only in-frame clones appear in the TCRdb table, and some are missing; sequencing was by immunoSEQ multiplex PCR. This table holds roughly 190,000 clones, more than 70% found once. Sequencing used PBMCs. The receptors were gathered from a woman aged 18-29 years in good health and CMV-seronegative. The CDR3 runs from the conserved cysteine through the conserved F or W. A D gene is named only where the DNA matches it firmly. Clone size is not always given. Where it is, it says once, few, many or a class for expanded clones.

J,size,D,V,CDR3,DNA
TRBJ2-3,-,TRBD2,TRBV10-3,CAISTTSGRAPDTQYF,TGTGCCATCAGTACGACTAGCGGGAGGGCCCCGGATACGCAGTATTTT
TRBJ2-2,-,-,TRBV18,CASSPPRGNTGELFF,TGTGCCAGCTCACCCCCTCGGGGGAACACCGGGGAGCTGTTTTTT
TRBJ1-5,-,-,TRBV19,CASSTQGWNQPQHF,TGTGCCAGTAGCACCCAGGGGTGGAATCAGCCCCAGCATTTT
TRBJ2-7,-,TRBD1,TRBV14,CASSLIAGQGTYEQYF,TGTGCCAGCAGCTTAATCGCGGGACAGGGGACCTACGAGCAGTACTTC
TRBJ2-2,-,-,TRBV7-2,CASSFRGPNTGELFF,TGTGCCAGCAGCTTTAGGGGCCCAAACACCGGGGAGCTGTTTTTT
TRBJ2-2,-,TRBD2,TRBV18,CASSPLAAGGNTGELFF,TGTGCCAGCTCACCACTTGCGGCGGGAGGGAACACCGGGGAGCTGTTTTTT
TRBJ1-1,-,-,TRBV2,CASSSFMQSEAFF,TGTGCCAGCAGTTCGTTCATGCAGTCTGAAGCTTTCTTT
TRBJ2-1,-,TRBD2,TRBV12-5,CASGRPPGLLAGDGNEQFF,TGTGCTAGTGGTCGTCCCCCAGGTTTACTAGCGGGAGACGGGAATGAGCAGTTCTTC
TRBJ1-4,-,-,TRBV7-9,CASSLGGREKLFF,TGTGCCAGCAGCTTAGGGGGGCGGGAAAAACTGTTTTTT
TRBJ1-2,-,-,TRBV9,CASSVADSEYYGYTF,TGTGCCAGCAGCGTAGCTGACTCAGAATACTATGGCTACACCTTC
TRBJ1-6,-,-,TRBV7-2,CASSLVPSSYNSPLHF,TGTGCCAGCAGCCTGGTCCCTAGCTCCTATAATTCACCCCTCCACTTT
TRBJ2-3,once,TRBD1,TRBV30,CAWSEWTGVGDTQYF,TGTGCCTGGAGTGAATGGACAGGGGTAGGGGATACGCAGTATTTT
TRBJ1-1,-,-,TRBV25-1,CASSVRRGGTEAFF,TGTGCCAGCAGTGTTAGAAGGGGGGGGACTGAAGCTTTCTTT
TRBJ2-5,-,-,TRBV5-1,CASSPSGETQYF,TGCGCCAGCAGCCCTTCAGGAGAGACCCAGTACTTC
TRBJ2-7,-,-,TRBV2,CASSEHYEQYF,TGTGCCAGCAGTGAACACTACGAGCAGTACTTC
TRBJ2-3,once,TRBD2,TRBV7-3,CASSLTPSGLAGGRGEDTQYF,TGTGCCAGCAGCTTAACCCCCTCGGGACTAGCGGGGGGGCGGGGCGAAGATACGCAGTATTTT
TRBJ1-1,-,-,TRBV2,CASSEVATVAEAFF,TGTGCCAGCAGTGAGGTTGCTACGGTGGCTGAAGCTTTCTTT
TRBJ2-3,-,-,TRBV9,CASSVVGRSGDTQYF,TGTGCCAGCAGCGTAGTGGGCCGCTCGGGGGATACGCAGTATTTT
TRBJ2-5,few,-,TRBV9,CASSAGRGETQYF,TGTGCCAGCAGCGCCGGGCGGGGTGAGACCCAGTACTTC
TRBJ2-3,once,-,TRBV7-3,CASSTGISTDTQYF,TGTGCCAGCAGTACGGGGATCAGCACAGATACGCAGTATTTT
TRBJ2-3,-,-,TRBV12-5,CASGWLESTDTQYF,TGTGCTAGCGGGTGGCTTGAGTCCACAGATACGCAGTATTTT
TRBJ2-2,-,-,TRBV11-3,CASSLDWAGELFF,TGTGCCAGCAGCCTGGACTGGGCCGGGGAGCTGTTTTTT
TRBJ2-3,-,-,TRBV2,CASRDRGSTDTQYF,TGTGCCAGCAGGGATAGGGGTAGCACAGATACGCAGTATTTT
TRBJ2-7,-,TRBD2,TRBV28,CARGGLAGGRSEQYF,TGTGCCAGGGGCGGGCTAGCGGGAGGGCGCTCCGAGCAGTACTTC
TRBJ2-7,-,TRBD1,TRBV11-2,CASSLGSGGYEQYF,TGTGCCAGCAGCTTAGGGTCAGGGGGCTACGAGCAGTACTTC
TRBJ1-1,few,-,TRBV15,CATSRDDAWRAFF,TGTGCCACCAGCAGAGATGATGCCTGGAGAGCTTTCTTT
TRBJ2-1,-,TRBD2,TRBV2,CASSDLASGSDEQFF,TGTGCCAGCAGTGACTTGGCTAGCGGGAGTGATGAGCAGTTCTTC
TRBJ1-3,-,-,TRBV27,CASSPGAGMGNTIYF,TGTGCCAGCAGCCCCGGTGCGGGGATGGGAAACACCATATATTTT
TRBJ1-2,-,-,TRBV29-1,CSATGPANYGYTF,TGCAGCGCCACAGGGCCTGCTAACTATGGCTACACCTTC
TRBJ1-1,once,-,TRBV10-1,CASSETGRNTEAFF,TGCGCCAGCAGTGAGACAGGGCGGAACACTGAAGCTTTCTTT
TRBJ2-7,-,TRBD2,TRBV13,CASSLVERGNLLSYEQYF,TGTGCCAGCAGCTTAGTGGAGCGGGGAAATCTCCTATCCTACGAGCAGTACTTC
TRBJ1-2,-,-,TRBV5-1,CASSASGSPNYGYTF,TGCGCCAGCAGCGCCTCTGGGAGTCCTAACTATGGCTACACCTTC
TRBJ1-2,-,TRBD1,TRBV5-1,CASSGTGAHYGYTF,TGCGCCAGCAGCGGAACAGGGGCCCACTATGGCTACACCTTC
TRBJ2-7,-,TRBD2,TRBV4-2,CASSSGTSSTYEQYF,TGTGCCAGCAGCTCCGGGACTAGCAGTACTTACGAGCAGTACTTC
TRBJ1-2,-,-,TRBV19,CASSIGQYGYTF,TGTGCCAGTAGTATTGGGCAGTATGGCTACACCTTC
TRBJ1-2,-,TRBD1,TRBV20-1,CTSRQGPYYTF,TGCACGTCCCGACAGGGCCCATACTACACCTTC
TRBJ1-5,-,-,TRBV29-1,CSVAGRSNQPQHF,TGCAGCGTTGCGGGTCGAAGCAATCAGCCCCAGCATTTT
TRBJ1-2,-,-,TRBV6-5,CASSYSNEGGYGYTF,TGTGCCAGCAGTTACTCGAATGAAGGGGGCTATGGCTACACCTTC
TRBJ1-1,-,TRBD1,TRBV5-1,CASSFGTGFTEAFF,TGCGCCAGCAGCTTCGGGACAGGATTCACTGAAGCTTTCTTT
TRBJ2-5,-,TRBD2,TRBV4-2,CASSEGRLAEETQYF,TGTGCCAGCAGCGAAGGGCGTCTAGCGGAAGAGACCCAGTACTTC
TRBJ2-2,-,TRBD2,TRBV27,CASSLALAGVIGELFF,TGTGCCAGCAGTTTAGCCCTAGCGGGAGTTATCGGGGAGCTGTTTTTT
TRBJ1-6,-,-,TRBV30,CAWTGNSNSPLHF,TGTGCCTGGACAGGCAACAGTAATTCACCCCTCCACTTT
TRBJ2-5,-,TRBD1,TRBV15,CATSSPQGARETQYF,TGTGCCACCAGCAGCCCCCAGGGGGCGAGGGAGACCCAGTACTTC
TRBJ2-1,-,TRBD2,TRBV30,CAWSGLAGDNEQFF,TGTGCCTGGAGTGGTCTAGCGGGCGACAATGAGCAGTTCTTC
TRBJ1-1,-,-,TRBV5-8,CASSFLLQVSNTEAFF,TGTGCCAGCAGCTTTCTTCTACAGGTTTCGAACACTGAAGCTTTCTTT
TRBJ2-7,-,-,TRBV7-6,CASPGRESYEQYF,TGTGCCAGCCCGGGACGGGAGAGTTACGAGCAGTACTTC
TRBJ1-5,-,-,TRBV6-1,CASSESSGGARQPQHF,TGTGCCAGCAGTGAATCGTCCGGGGGGGCAAGGCAGCCCCAGCATTTT
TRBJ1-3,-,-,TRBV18,CASSMVVRSLGNTIYF,TGTGCCAGCTCAATGGTTGTCCGGTCACTCGGAAACACCATATATTTT